The clone carrying this T cell receptor (beta chain) appeared a few times. A much larger clone lies a single base off, so this may be a read error. This CDR3 spans 11 amino acids. CDR1 and CDR2 from the germline V gene are KGHDR and SFDVKD. Using a J-beta primer mix together with a sample-barcoded 5' primer, a second PCR was run for 7 to 11 cycles. Researchers report that a template-switch adaptor with 12 random nucleotides tagged each cDNA molecule. TCRdb redid the calling of the 5' RACE reads with MiXCR, one entry per CDR3 protein. Counted here are approximately 960,000 distinct CDR3 sequences, 25% to 35% occurring once; the ten biggest clones make up approximately 10%. This sample stems from a study of blood T cells in healthy people across ages. Russia was home to the donors, healthy Caucasian individuals aged 6 to 90. Another study also made use of these data, one on T cells of mothers and their children.

Input material: blood. The V gene is TRBV24-1, the J gene TRBJ1-1; the D is unclear. The receptor comes from a middle-aged woman in good health. DNA for the CDR3: TGTCCCACCAGGAAGGACACTGAAGCTTTCTTT. The encoded protein is CPTRKDTEAFF.